This paragraph covers one TCR beta chain sequence. Its antigen is not known. The sample comes from a study of blood T cells in healthy people across ages. Study conclusions and caveats: The study could not conclusively compare naive and antigen-experienced cells, given its unsorted PBMCs. TCR beta diversity tracked closely with naive T cell percentage.

Staff drew 8 to 10 milliliters of peripheral blood from each donor. With a J-beta primer mix and a sample-barcoded 5' primer, a second PCR ran roughly 6 to 11 cycles. Each of the cDNA molecules was tagged by a template-switch adaptor with 12 random nucleotides. MiXCR, run by TCRdb on the 5' RACE reads, gives a single entry per CDR3 protein. The sample comprises 700,000 to 950,000 distinct CDR3 sequences, about 42% of which are singletons, and 20% to 25% rests with the top ten. V lost 10 bases, J lost 5 bases, and 10 bases stayed unmatched. The CDR3 consists of 14 residues. Germline values: CDR1 ENHRY, CDR2 SYGVKD.

This clonotype was obtained from a woman in her sixties or seventies in good health. The chain links TRBV10-3 to TRBJ1-2, with TRBD1 identical over 10 bases. Material: blood. The CDR3 DNA reads TGTGCCACTACCCCGGGACAGGGGCAATATGGCTACACCTTC. This gives the protein CATTPGQGQYGYTF.